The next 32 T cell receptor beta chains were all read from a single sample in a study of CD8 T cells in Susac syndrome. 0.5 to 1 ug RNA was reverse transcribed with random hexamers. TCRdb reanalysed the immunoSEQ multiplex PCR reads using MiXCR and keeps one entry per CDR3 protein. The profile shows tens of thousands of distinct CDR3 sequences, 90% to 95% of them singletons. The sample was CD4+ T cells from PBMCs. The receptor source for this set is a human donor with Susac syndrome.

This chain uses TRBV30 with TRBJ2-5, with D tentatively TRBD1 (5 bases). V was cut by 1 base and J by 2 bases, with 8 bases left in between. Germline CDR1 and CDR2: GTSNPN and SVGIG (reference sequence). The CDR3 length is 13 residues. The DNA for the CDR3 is TGTGCCTGGAGTGAGGGGCCTCAAGAGACCCAGTACTTC. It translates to CAWSEGPQETQYF.

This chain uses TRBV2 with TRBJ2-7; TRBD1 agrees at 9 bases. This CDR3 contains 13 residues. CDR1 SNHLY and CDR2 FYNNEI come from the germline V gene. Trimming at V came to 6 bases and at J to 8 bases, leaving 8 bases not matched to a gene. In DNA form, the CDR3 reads TGTGCCAGCAGCCGGGACAGGGCCATCAAGCAGTACTTC. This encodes CASSRDRAIKQYF.

Written as DNA, the CDR3 is TGTGCCAGCAGTTTCTGGACTAGTCAAGATACGCAGTATTTT. It encodes CASSFWTSQDTQYF. This chain connects TRBV28 to TRBJ2-3; 7 nucleotides align to TRBD2. V shed 3 bases, J shed 5 bases, and the junction held 5 bases outside the gene matches. This CDR3 spans 14 amino acids. Per the germline V gene, CDR1 is MDHEN and CDR2 is SYDVKM. The full variable domain, rest sourced from reference TRBV28 and TRBJ2-3, is DVKVTQSSRYLVKRTGEKVFLECVQDMDHENMFWYRQDPGLGLRLIYFSYDVKMKEKGDIPEGYSVSREKKERFSLILESASTNQTSMYLCASSFWTSQDTQYFGPGTRLTVL.

CDR3 loop: CSVESGPLTDTQYF. In DNA form, the CDR3 reads TGCAGCGTTGAGTCGGGACCTTTAACAGATACGCAGTATTTT. The chain employs TRBV29-1 and TRBJ2-3; D possibly matches TRBD1 or TRBD2 (5 bases each). Germline V gene lookup returns CDR1 SQVTM and CDR2 ANQGSEA. V was shortened by 3 bases and J by 3 bases, with 13 bases between the two germline ends. This CDR3 is 14 amino acids long.

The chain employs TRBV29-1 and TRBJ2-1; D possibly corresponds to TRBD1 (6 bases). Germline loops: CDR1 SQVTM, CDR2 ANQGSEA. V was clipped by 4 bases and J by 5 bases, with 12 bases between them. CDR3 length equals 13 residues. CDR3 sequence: CSVAGVTDNEQFF. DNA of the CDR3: TGCAGCGTTGCAGGGGTCACGGACAATGAGCAGTTCTTC.

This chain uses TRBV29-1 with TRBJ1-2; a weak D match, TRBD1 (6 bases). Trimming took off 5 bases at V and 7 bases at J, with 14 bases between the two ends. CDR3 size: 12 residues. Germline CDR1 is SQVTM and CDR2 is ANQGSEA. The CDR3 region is CSVWGGASGYTF. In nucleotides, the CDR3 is TGCAGCGTTTGGGGGGGGGCGAGTGGCTACACCTTC.

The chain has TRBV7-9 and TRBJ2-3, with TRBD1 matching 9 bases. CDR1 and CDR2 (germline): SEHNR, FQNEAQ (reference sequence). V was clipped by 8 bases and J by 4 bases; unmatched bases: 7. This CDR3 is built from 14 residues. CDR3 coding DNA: TGTGCCAGCTTCCGGACAGGGGCCGCAGATACGCAGTATTTT. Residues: CASFRTGAADTQYF.

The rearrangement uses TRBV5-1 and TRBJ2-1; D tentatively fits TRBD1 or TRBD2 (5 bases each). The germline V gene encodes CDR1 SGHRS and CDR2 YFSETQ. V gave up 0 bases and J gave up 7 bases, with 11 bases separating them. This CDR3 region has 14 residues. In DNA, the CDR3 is TGCGCCAGCAGCTTGGCGGGGACGATGAATGAGCAGTTCTTC. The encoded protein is CASSLAGTMNEQFF.

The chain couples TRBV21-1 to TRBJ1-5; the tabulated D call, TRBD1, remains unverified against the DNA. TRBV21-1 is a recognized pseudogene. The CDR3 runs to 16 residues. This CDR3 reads CASSLQRDREHRPQHF. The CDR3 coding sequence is TGTGCCAGCAGCCTCCAAAGGGACAGGGAACATCGGCCCCAGCATTTT.

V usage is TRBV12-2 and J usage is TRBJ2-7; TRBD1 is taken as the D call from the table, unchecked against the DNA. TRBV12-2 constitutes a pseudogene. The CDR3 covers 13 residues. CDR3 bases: TGTGCAAGTCGCTTCCGGGTTGACTACGAGCAGTACTTC. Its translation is CASRFRVDYEQYF.

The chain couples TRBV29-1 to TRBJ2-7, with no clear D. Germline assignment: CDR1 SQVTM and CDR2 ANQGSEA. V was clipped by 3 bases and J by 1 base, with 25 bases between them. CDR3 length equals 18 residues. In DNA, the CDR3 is TGCAGCGTTGATGGGGTAACGGACGATGGACCTTGGTCCTACGAGCAGTACTTC. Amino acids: CSVDGVTDDGPWSYEQYF.

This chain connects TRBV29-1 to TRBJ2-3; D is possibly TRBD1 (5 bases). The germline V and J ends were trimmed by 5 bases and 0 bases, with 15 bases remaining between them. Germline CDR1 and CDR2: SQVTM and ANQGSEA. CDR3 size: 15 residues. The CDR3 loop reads CSVRGSQESTDTQYF. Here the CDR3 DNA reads TGCAGCGTTAGAGGATCACAGGAGAGCACAGATACGCAGTATTTT.

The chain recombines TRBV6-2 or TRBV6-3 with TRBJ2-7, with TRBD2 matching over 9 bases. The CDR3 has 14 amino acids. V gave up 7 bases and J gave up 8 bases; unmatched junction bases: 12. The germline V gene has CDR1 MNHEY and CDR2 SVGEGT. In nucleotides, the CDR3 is TGTGCCAGCACCCCCGGCGGGGGGGCCTTCCAGCAGTACTTC. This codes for CASTPGGGAFQQYF.

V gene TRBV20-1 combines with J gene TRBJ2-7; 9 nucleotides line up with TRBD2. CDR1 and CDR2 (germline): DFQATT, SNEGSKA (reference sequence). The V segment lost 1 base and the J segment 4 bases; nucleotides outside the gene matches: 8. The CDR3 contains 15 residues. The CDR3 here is CSARGVGLAIYEQYF. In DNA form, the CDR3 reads TGCAGTGCTAGAGGTGTGGGACTAGCTATATACGAGCAGTACTTC.

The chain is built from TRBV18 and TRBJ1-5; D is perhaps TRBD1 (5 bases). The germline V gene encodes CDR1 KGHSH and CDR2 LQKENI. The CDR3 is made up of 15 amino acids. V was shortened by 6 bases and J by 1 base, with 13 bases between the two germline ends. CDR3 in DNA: TGTGCCAGCTCTAAATACCGGGACAGCAATCAGCCCCAGCATTTT. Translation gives CASSKYRDSNQPQHF.

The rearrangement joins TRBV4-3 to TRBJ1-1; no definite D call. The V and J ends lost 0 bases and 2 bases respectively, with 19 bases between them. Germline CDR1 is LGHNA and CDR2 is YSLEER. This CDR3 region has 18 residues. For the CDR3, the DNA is TGCGCCAGCAGCCAAGATAGGACCCAACAATTGAGCAACACTGAAGCTTTCTTT. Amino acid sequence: CASSQDRTQQLSNTEAFF.

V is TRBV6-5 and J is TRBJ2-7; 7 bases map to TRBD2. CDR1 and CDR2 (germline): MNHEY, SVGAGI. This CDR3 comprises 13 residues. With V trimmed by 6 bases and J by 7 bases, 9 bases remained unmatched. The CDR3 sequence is CASSPGGLGEQYF. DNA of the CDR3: TGTGCCAGCAGCCCGGGGGGACTCGGGGAGCAGTACTTC.

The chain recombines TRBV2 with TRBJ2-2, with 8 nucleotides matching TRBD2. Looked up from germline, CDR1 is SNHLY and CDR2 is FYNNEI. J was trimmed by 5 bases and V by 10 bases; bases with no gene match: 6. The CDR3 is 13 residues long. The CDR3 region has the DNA TGTGCCACCAGACTAGCGACAACCGGGGAGCTGTTTTTT. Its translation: CATRLATTGELFF.

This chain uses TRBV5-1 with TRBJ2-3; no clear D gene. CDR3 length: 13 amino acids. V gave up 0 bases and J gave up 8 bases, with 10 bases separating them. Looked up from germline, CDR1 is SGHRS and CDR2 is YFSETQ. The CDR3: CASSLDRDGTQYF. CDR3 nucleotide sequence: TGCGCCAGCAGCTTGGATCGCGATGGTACGCAGTATTTT.

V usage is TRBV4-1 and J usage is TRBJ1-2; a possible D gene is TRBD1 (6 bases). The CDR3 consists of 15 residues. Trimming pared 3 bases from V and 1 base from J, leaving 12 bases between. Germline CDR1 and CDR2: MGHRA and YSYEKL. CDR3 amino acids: CASSQSDRLNYGYTF. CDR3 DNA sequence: TGCGCCAGCAGCCAGTCAGACAGGCTTAACTATGGCTACACCTTC.

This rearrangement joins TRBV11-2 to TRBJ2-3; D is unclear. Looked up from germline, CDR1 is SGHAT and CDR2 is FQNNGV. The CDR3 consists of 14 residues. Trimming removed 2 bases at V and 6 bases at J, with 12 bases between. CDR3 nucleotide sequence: TGTGCCAGCAGCTTACCGTCGATCGCTGATACGCAGTATTTT. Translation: CASSLPSIADTQYF.

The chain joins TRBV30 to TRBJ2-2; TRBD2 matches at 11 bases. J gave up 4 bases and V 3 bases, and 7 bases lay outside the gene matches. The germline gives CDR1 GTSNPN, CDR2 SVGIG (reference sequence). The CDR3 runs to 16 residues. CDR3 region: CAWSLSSGGVTGELFF. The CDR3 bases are TGTGCCTGGAGCCTGAGTAGCGGGGGGGTCACCGGGGAGCTGTTTTTT.

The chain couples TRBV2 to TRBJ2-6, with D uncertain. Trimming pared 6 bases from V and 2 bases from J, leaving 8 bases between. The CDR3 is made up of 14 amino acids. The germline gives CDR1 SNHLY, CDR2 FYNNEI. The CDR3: CASSANTGANVLTF. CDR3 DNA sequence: TGTGCCAGCAGCGCAAATACTGGGGCCAACGTCCTGACTTTC.

CDR3 loop: CASSLERYEQYF. In DNA, the CDR3 is TGTGCCAGCAGCTTAGAACGTTACGAGCAGTACTTC. The V gene is TRBV7-6, the J gene TRBJ2-7; unclear D gene. The germline V and J ends were trimmed by 1 base and 4 bases, with 5 bases remaining between them. The CDR3 is 12 residues long. The germline CDR1 and CDR2 sequences are SGHVS and FNYEAQ.

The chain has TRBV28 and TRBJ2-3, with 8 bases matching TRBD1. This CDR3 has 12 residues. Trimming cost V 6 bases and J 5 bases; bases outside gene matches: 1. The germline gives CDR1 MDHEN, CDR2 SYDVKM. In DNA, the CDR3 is TGTGCCAGCAGAACAGGGGGAGATACGCAGTATTTT. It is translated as CASRTGGDTQYF.

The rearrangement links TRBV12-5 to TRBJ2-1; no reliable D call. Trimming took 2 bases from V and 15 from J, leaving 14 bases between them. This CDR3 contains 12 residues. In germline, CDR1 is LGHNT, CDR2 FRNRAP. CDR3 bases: TGTGCTAGTGGTTTGACTACACGTCCCCCGTTCTTC. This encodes CASGLTTRPPFF. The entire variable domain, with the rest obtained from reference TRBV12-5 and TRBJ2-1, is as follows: DARVTQTPRHKVTEMGQEVTMRCQPILGHNTVFWYRQTMMQGLELLAYFRNRAPLDDSGMPKDRFSAEMPDATLATLKIQPSEPRDSAVYFCASGLTTRPPFFGPGTRLTVL.

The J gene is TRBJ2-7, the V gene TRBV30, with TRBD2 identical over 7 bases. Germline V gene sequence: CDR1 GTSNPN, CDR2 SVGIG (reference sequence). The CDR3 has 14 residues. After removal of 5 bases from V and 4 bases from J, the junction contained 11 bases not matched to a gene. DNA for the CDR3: TGTGCCTGGGGTAGCGAAATGGGAGGGTACGAGCAGTACTTC. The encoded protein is CAWGSEMGGYEQYF. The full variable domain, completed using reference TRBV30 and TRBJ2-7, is SQTIHQWPATLVQPVGSPLSLECTVEGTSNPNLYWYRQAAGRGLQLLFYSVGIGQISSEVPQNLSASRPQDRQFILSSKKLLLSDSGFYLCAWGSEMGGYEQYFGPGTRLTVT.

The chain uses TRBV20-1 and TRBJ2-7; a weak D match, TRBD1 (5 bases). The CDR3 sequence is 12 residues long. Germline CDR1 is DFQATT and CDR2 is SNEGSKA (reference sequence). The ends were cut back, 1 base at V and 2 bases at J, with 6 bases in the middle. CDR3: CSARATAYEQYF. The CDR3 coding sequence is TGCAGTGCTAGAGCGACAGCCTACGAGCAGTACTTC.

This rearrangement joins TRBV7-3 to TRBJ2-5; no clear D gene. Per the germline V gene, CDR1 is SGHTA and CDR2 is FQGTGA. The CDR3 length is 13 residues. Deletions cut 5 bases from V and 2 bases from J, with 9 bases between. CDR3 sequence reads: CASSLQAQETQYF. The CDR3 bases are TGTGCCAGCAGCCTTCAGGCTCAAGAGACCCAGTACTTC. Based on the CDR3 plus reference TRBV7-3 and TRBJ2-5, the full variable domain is GAGVSQTPSNKVTEKGKYVELRCDPISGHTALYWYRQSLGQGPEFLIYFQGTGAADDSGLPNDRFFAVRPEGSVSTLKIQRTERGDSAVYLCASSLQAQETQYFGPGTRLLVL.

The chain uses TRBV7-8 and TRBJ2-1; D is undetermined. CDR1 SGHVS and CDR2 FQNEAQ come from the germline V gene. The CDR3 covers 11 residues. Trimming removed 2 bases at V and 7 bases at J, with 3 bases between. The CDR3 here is CASSLMNEQFF. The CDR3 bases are TGTGCCAGCAGCTTAATGAATGAGCAGTTCTTC.

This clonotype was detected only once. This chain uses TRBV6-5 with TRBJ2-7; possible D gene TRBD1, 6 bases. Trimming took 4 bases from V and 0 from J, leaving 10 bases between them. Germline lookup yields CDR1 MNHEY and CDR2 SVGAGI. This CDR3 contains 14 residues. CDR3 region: CASSFADSSYEQYF. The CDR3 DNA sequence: TGTGCCAGCAGTTTTGCGGACAGCTCCTACGAGCAGTACTTC.

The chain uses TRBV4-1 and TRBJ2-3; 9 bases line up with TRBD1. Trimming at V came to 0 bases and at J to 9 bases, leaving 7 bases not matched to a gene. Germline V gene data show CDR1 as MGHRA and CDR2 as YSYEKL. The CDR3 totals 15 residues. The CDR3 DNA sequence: TGCGCCAGCAGCCAAGATAGGGACAGGGTCGGCACGCAGTATTTT. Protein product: CASSQDRDRVGTQYF.